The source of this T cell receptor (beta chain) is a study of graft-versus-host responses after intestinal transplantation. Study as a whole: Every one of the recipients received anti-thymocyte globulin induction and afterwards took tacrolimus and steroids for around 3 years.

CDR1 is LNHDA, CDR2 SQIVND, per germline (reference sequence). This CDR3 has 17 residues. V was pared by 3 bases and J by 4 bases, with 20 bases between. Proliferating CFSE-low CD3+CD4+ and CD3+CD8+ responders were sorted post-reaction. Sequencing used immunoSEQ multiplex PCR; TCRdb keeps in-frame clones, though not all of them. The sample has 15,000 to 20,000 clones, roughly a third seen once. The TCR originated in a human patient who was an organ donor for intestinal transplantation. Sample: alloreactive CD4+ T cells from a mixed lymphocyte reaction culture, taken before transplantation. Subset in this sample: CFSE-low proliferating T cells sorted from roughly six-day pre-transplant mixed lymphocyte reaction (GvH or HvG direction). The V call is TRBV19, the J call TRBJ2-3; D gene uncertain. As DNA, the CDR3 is TGTGCCAGTAGTATTATGTTCGGCCCCCCGGGTGCAGATACGCAGTATTTT. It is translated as CASSIMFGPPGADTQYF.